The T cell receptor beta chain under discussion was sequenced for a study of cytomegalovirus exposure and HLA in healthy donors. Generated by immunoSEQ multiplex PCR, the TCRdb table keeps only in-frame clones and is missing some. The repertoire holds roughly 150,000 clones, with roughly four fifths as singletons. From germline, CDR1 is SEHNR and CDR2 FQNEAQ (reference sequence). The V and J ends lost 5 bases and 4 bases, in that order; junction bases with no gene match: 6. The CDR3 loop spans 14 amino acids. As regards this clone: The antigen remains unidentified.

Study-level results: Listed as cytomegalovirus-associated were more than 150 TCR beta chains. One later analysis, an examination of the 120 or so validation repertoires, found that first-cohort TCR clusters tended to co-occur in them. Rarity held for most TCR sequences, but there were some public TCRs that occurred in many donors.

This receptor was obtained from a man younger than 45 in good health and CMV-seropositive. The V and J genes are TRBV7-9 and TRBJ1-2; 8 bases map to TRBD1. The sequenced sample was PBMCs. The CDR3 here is CASSPGTGGYGYTF. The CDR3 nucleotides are TGTGCCAGCAGCCCAGGGACAGGAGGCTATGGCTACACCTTC.